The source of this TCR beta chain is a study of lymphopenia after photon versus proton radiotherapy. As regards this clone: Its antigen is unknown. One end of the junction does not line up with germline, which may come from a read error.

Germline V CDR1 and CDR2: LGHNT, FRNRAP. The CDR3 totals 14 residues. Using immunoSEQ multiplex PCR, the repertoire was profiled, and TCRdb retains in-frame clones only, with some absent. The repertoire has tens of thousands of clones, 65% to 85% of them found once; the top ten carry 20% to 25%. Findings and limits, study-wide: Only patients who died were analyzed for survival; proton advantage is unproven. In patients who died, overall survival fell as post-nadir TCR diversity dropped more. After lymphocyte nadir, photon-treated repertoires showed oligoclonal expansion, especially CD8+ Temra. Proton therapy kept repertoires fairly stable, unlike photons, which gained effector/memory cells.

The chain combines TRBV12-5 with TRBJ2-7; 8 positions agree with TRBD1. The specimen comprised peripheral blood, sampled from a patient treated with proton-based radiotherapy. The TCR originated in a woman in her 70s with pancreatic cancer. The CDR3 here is CASGLGPTWDRQDF. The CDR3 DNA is TGTGCTAGTGGTTTGGGTCCCACCTGGGACAGGCAGGACTTC.